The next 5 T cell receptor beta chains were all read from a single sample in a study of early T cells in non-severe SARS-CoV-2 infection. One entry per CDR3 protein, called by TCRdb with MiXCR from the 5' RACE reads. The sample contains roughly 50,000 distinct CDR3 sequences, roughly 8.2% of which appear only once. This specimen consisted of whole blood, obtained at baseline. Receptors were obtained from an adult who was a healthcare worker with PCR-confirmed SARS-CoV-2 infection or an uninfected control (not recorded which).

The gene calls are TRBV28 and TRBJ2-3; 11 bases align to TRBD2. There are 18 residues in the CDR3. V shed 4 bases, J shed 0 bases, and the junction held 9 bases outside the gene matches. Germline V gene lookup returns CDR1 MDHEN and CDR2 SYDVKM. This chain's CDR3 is CASSSRASGRTSTDTQYF. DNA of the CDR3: TGTGCCAGCAGTTCCCGGGCTAGCGGGAGGACTAGCACAGATACGCAGTATTTT.

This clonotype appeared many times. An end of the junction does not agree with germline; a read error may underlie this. CDR3 protein: CASSPSSGADTEAFF. In nucleotides, the CDR3 is TGTGCCAGCTCACCCTCCTCAGGGGCGGACACTGAAGCTTTTTTT. The rearrangement joins TRBV18 to TRBJ1-1; D might be TRBD1 (6 bases). Per germline, CDR1 KGHSH and CDR2 LQKENI. The CDR3 is 15 residues long.

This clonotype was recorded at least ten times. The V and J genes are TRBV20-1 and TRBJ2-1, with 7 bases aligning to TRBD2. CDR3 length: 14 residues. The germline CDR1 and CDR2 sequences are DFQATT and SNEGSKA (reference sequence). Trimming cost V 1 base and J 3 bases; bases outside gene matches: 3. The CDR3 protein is CSARVLADYNEQFF. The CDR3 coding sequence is TGCAGTGCTAGAGTTCTAGCGGACTACAATGAGCAGTTCTTC.

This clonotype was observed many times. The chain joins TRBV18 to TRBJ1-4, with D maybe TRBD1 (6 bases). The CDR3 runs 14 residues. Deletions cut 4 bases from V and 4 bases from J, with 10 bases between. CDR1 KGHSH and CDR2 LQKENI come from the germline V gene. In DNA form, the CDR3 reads TGTGCCAGCTCACAAGGACAGATTAATGAAAAACTGTTTTTT. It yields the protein CASSQGQINEKLFF.

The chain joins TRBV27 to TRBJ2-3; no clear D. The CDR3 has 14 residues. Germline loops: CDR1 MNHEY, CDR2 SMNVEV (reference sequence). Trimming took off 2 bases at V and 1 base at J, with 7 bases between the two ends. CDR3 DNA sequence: TGTGCCAGCAGTTTAATGTTGGGCACAGATACGCAGTATTTT. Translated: CASSLMLGTDTQYF.